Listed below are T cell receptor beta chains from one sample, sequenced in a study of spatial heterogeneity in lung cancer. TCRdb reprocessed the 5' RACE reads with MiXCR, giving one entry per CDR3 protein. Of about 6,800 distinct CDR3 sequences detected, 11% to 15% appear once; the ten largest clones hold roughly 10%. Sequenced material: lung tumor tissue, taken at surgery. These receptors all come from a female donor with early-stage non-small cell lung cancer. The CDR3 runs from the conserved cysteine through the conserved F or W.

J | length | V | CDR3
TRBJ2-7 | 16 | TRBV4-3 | CASSQENPGPSYEQYF
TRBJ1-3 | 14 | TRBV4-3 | CASSSWDTGNTIYF
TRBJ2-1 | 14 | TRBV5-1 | CASSFGGAHNEQFF
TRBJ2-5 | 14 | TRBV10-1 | CASSEGTSEWTQYF
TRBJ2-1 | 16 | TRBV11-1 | CASSLMGGRFYNEQFF
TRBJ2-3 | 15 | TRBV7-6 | CASSSRLAGGDTQYF
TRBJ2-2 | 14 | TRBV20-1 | CSARDLASTGELFF
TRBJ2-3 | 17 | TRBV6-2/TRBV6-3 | CASSKTYDREGTDTQYF
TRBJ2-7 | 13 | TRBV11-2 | CASSYLTAYEQYF
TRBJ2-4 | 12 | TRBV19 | CASSSGTDSQYF
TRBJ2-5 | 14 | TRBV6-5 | CASSSSGTEETQYF
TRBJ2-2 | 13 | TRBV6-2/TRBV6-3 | CASRIRVPGELFF
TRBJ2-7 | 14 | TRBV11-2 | CASSLVLTSYEQYF
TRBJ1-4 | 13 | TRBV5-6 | CASRFAGGEKLFF
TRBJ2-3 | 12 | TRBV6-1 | CASRRDGNTQYF
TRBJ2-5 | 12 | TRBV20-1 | CSASRGPETQYF
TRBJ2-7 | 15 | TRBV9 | CASSPHFQGAGEQYF
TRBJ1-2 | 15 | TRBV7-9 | CASSLTRTGGYGYTF
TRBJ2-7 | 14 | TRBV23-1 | CASSQPREPTGQYF
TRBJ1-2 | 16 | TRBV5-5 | CASSLGPGQGTYGYTF
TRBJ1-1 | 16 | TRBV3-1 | CASSHGNRGYNTEAFF
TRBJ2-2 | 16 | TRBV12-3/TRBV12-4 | CASSLGQGFLTGELFF
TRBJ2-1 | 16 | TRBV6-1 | CASSEWSSGGAGWQFF
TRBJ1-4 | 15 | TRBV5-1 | CASSSSRGAGEKLFF
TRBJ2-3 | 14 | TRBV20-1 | CSAMFRLSTDTQYF
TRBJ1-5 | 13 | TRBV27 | CASSLSRAQPQHF
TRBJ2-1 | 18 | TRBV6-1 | CASSEHSAGRGSYNEQFF
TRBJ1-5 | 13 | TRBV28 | CASRESRNQPQHF
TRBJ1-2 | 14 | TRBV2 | CASSSRWTLYGYTF
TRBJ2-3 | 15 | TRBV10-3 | CAIGRGTSRPDTQYF
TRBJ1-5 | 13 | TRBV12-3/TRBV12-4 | CASSFSLFQPQHF
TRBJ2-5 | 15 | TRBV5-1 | CASRWTSGRLETQYF
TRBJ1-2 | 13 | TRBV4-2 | CASKGQGNYGYTF
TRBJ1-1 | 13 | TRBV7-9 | CASSPSENTEAFF
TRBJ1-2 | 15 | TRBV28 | CASSLGRGGWYGYTF
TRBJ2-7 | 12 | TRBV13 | CASSSRIGEQYF
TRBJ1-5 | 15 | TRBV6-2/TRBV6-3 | CASWSGAGSGQPQHF
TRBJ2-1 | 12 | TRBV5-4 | CASRSPPGEQFF
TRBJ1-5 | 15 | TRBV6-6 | CASTNDNVGKQPQHF